The source of this TCR beta chain is a study of siplizumab effects on memory and regulatory T cells. Germline values: CDR1 MNHNY, CDR2 SVGAGI (reference sequence). The CDR3 has 15 residues. The V gene end was trimmed by 6 bases and the J gene end by 1 base; junction bases not matched to a gene: 8. This clone was seen a single time. The method was immunoSEQ multiplex PCR; TCRdb's version includes in-frame clones alone and lacks a portion of them. Counted here are about 99,000 clones, 93% occurring once; the ten biggest clones make up roughly 0.64%. The sequence was collected from a human donor in good health. The rearrangement uses TRBV6-6 and TRBJ1-1, with TRBD1 matching over 7 bases. Sample: Tregs sorted from blood. CDR3 protein: CASSLPGQKNTEAFF. In nucleotides, the CDR3 is TGTGCCAGCAGCCTTCCGGGACAGAAGAACACTGAAGCTTTCTTT.